This entry lists 31 T cell receptor beta chains sequenced from one sample in a study of monozygotic twins with inflammatory bowel disease (dated by TCRdb to between 2018 and 2021). Library generation was performed with 5' RACE. The run used an Illumina HiSeq 2500. The reads were reprocessed in TCRdb, with one entry per CDR3 protein sequence and no accompanying DNA. This sample's listing comprises approximately 380,000 distinct CDR3 sequences. The ten most abundant clones make up just over 2.5% of the sample. Sequencing was performed on blood. The receptors come from a human donor with ulcerative colitis or Crohn's disease, or a healthy co-twin of an affected twin (not recorded which).

The CDR3: CASSLTGLQPQHF. This chain connects TRBV11-2 to TRBJ1-5; no DNA is available, so the TRBD1 call from TCRdb remains unchecked. The CDR3 is 13 amino acids. Germline values: CDR1 SGHAT, CDR2 FQNNGV. Full variable domain (outside the CDR3, taken from reference TRBV11-2 and TRBJ1-5): EAGVAQSPRYKIIEKRQSVAFWCNPISGHATLYWYQQILGQGPKLLIQFQNNGVVDDSQLPKDRFSAERLKGVDSTLKIQPAKLEDSAVYLCASSLTGLQPQHFGDGTRLSIL.

The chain carries TRBV10-3 and TRBJ2-7; as DNA is missing, the TRBD1 call by TCRdb cannot be tested. Germline V gene data show CDR1 as ENHRY and CDR2 as SYGVKD. The CDR3 runs to 13 residues. The CDR3 reads CAIRRDRTYEQYF.

J is TRBJ1-1 and V is TRBV9. The germline CDR1 and CDR2 sequences are SGDLS and YYNGEE. CDR3 length: 17 amino acids. The CDR3 is CASSVDQGVGGGTEAFF.

The V gene is TRBV29-1, the J gene TRBJ2-5; the TCRdb D gene call, TRBD1, has no DNA to confirm it. This CDR3 has 12 amino acids. From germline, CDR1 is SQVTM and CDR2 ANQGSEA. The CDR3 loop reads CSVVTGQETQYF.

This chain uses TRBV29-1 with TRBJ2-7; TCRdb calls TRBD2, which cannot be checked without DNA. Germline V gives CDR1 SQVTM, CDR2 ANQGSEA. CDR3 length: 17 amino acids. The CDR3 is CSVEDFSGGTSSYEQYF.

The rearrangement uses TRBV7-6 and TRBJ2-1; without DNA, the TCRdb call of TRBD1 cannot be checked. The CDR3 has 14 amino acids. CDR1 and CDR2 (germline): SGHVS, FNYEAQ. This CDR3 reads CASSLQRGAPEQFF.

The rearrangement joins TRBV20-1 to TRBJ1-2; TCRdb names TRBD1, which stays unverified in the absence of DNA. Germline V gene sequence: CDR1 DFQATT, CDR2 SNEGSKA (reference sequence). This CDR3 comprises 15 residues. The CDR3 region is CSATRGQGINYGYTF.

The chain employs TRBV4-3 and TRBJ2-7; TCRdb names TRBD1, which stays unverified in the absence of DNA. The CDR3 covers 14 residues. The germline CDR1 and CDR2 sequences are LGHNA and YSLEER. CDR3 amino acids: CASSQADRFGWQYF.

The chain has TRBV18 and TRBJ2-2; TCRdb calls TRBD1, which cannot be checked without DNA. The germline gives CDR1 KGHSH, CDR2 LQKENI. There are 17 residues in the CDR3. Here the CDR3 reads CASSPAIVRVRAGELFF.

V gene TRBV5-4 combines with J gene TRBJ2-7; absent DNA, TCRdb's TRBD1 call cannot be checked. This CDR3 has 16 residues. Germline V lookup: CDR1 SGHNT, CDR2 YYREEE (reference sequence). The CDR3 sequence: CASSLGGTGALYEQYF.

The V gene is TRBV10-3, the J gene TRBJ2-2; TCRdb's assignment of TRBD1 cannot be checked, as there is no DNA. Germline loops: CDR1 ENHRY, CDR2 SYGVKD. The CDR3 spans 16 residues. CDR3 amino acids: CAISELGGANTGELFF.

The genes are TRBV5-4 and TRBJ2-7; TCRdb designates TRBD1, a call that cannot be tested without DNA. Looked up from germline, CDR1 is SGHNT and CDR2 is YYREEE (reference sequence). CDR3 length: 13 amino acids. The CDR3 region is CASSLSTAGEQYF.

The chain is built from TRBV27 and TRBJ2-7; TCRdb designates TRBD1, a call that cannot be tested without DNA. The CDR3 spans 14 residues. Germline CDR1 and CDR2: MNHEY and SMNVEV (reference sequence). The CDR3 sequence: CASSEGTRHYEQYF.

CDR3 residues: CASSQDLGRTEETQYF. J is TRBJ2-5 and V is TRBV4-2; no DNA is available, so the TRBD1 call from TCRdb remains unchecked. Germline V CDR1 and CDR2: LGHNA, YNFKEQ. This CDR3 is built from 16 residues.

The V call is TRBV15, the J call TRBJ2-1. The CDR3 loop spans 13 amino acids. Germline CDR1 reads LNHNV; CDR2 reads YYDKDF (reference sequence). CDR3 loop: CATSREAVNEQFF.

This chain joins TRBV12-3 or TRBV12-4 and TRBJ1-1. There are 14 residues in the CDR3. The CDR3 here is CASSFTSYLTEAFF.

This sequence joins TRBV27 and TRBJ2-7. Germline CDR1 and CDR2: MNHEY and SMNVEV (reference sequence). The CDR3 spans 15 residues. The CDR3: CASSLSVIGTYEQYF.

The chain joins TRBV5-1 to TRBJ1-4. Germline CDR1 reads SGHRS; CDR2 reads YFSETQ. The CDR3 totals 14 residues. CDR3 sequence: CASSLNWGSEKLFF.

The chain recombines TRBV7-9 with TRBJ2-7; the D call of TRBD1 rests on TCRdb alone, since no DNA is present to check it. This CDR3 has 14 amino acids. Germline V gene data show CDR1 as SEHNR and CDR2 as FQNEAQ (reference sequence). The CDR3 here is CASSVDRAVYEQYF.

The J gene is TRBJ1-3, the V gene TRBV7-2. This CDR3 comprises 15 residues. Germline V lookup: CDR1 SGHTA, CDR2 FQGNSA. CDR3 loop: CASSPQGWAGNTIYF.

V gene TRBV7-9 combines with J gene TRBJ2-5; lacking DNA, the TRBD1 call made by TCRdb goes unchecked. Germline loops: CDR1 SEHNR, CDR2 FQNEAQ (reference sequence). This CDR3 contains 13 residues. The CDR3 reads CASKQGVSETQYF.

V and J are TRBV12-3 or TRBV12-4 and TRBJ1-3. The CDR3 consists of 15 residues. This chain's CDR3 is CASSLRASSGNTIYF.

V is TRBV11-3 and J is TRBJ1-1; no DNA is available, so the TRBD1 call from TCRdb remains unchecked. The CDR3 totals 15 residues. Germline V gives CDR1 SGHNT, CDR2 YENEEA. The CDR3 loop is CASSLGGGQDTEAFF.

This chain links TRBV20-1 with TRBJ1-5; TCRdb lists TRBD1, though no DNA is available to test this call. Germline CDR1 reads DFQATT; CDR2 reads SNEGSKA (reference sequence). CDR3 length: 15 amino acids. The CDR3 spells CSASVTRGLNQPQHF.

This chain links TRBV4-2 with TRBJ2-2; no DNA is available, so the TRBD2 call from TCRdb remains unchecked. Germline CDR1 is LGHNA and CDR2 is YNFKEQ. The CDR3 consists of 16 residues. The CDR3 loop reads CASSQDKGSYTGELFF.

This rearrangement joins TRBV20-1 to TRBJ2-1; TCRdb gives TRBD2 as the D gene, but with no DNA this cannot be confirmed. Looked up from germline, CDR1 is DFQATT and CDR2 is SNEGSKA (reference sequence). The CDR3 spans 14 residues. The CDR3 reads CSAPLAGDYNEQFF.

The genes are TRBV27 and TRBJ2-2; the TCRdb call, TRBD2, lacks DNA for checking. Germline lookup yields CDR1 MNHEY and CDR2 SMNVEV (reference sequence). The CDR3 is made up of 12 amino acids. CDR3 sequence: CASSFQGRELFF.

The genes are TRBV5-1 and TRBJ2-5; the TRBD2 assignment by TCRdb is unverifiable without DNA. The CDR3 spans 18 residues. Germline lookup yields CDR1 SGHRS and CDR2 YFSETQ. The CDR3 protein is CASSFPLGFRHSQETQYF.

This chain joins TRBV18 and TRBJ2-1; the TRBD1 assignment by TCRdb is unverifiable without DNA. Germline V CDR1 and CDR2: KGHSH, LQKENI. The CDR3 has 15 amino acids. CDR3 sequence: CASSPDRGYNNEQFF.

This rearrangement joins TRBV9 to TRBJ2-4. Germline-derived CDR1 and CDR2 are SGDLS and YYNGEE. The CDR3 is made up of 14 amino acids. The CDR3 protein is CASSVGQAKNIQYF.

The rearrangement uses TRBV20-1 and TRBJ2-3. From germline, CDR1 is DFQATT and CDR2 SNEGSKA (reference sequence). The CDR3 has 13 amino acids. The CDR3 sequence is CSARRASADTQYF.